One and the same sample provided the 23 T cell receptor beta chains below, sequenced in a study of T cells in Graves' hyperthyroidism and ophthalmopathy. There were TCR beta CDR3 regions amplified from RNA transcripts. When the TCR CDR3 underwent first-round RT-PCR, the HTBI primer set was used. TCRdb analysed the multiplex PCR reads with MiXCR anew, one entry per CDR3 protein. The sample holds under 300,000 distinct CDR3 sequences; around 15% are singletons and the top ten take 7.9%. The sequenced sample consisted of blood. The receptors shown here come from a woman aged 40 to 55 with Graves' hyperthyroidism.

The chain links TRBV6-2 or TRBV6-3 to TRBJ2-7, with TRBD2 matching 7 bases. The junction had 7 bases not matched to a gene; V was cut back by 7 bases and J by 4 bases. Germline assignment: CDR1 MNHEY and CDR2 SVGEGT. The length of the CDR3 is 13 residues. CDR3 sequence (DNA): TGTGCCAGCACCATCACGGGGGGTTACGAGCAGTACTTC. This gives the protein CASTITGGYEQYF.

The gene calls are TRBV3-1 and TRBJ1-3; D remains unclear. Trimming pared 1 base from V and 0 bases from J, leaving 4 bases between. The CDR3 has 14 amino acids. CDR1 and CDR2 (germline): LGHDT, YNNKEL (reference sequence). DNA for the CDR3: TGTGCCAGCAGCCAAGCGGTCTCTGGAAACACCATATATTTT. This codes for CASSQAVSGNTIYF.

This clonotype has at least ten counts. The chain has TRBV28 and TRBJ2-7; possibly TRBD2 for D (5 bases). The CDR3 runs to 13 residues. The V end was cut by 6 bases, the J end by 2 bases, with 11 bases between. CDR1 is MDHEN and CDR2 is SYDVKM in the germline V gene. CDR3 amino acids: CASRKRRTYEQYF. CDR3 DNA sequence: TGTGCCAGCAGAAAGCGGAGGACCTACGAGCAGTACTTC.

The table lists this clonotype with a few counts. The chain couples TRBV25-1 to TRBJ2-7, with D hard to call. The CDR3 spans 11 residues. Deletions cut 1 base from V and 5 bases from J, with 3 bases between. The germline V gene encodes CDR1 MGHDK and CDR2 SYGVNS. This CDR3 reads CASSESHEQYF. DNA for the CDR3: TGTGCCAGCAGTGAATCTCACGAGCAGTACTTC.

This clonotype was observed many times. The genes are TRBV2 and TRBJ1-5; D gene uncertain. The CDR3 consists of 13 residues. CDR1 and CDR2 (germline): SNHLY, FYNNEI. With 7 bases removed from V and 0 bases from J, the gap between germline ends came to 7 bases. CDR3 in amino acids: CASNGRSNQPQHF. The DNA for the CDR3 is TGTGCCAGCAACGGCCGTAGCAATCAGCCCCAGCATTTT.

This clonotype has at least ten counts. This sequence joins TRBV2 and TRBJ1-5; D uncertain. The V gene's germline CDR1 is SNHLY and CDR2 FYNNEI. Deletions cut 5 bases from V and 6 bases from J, with 11 bases between. The CDR3 is 13 amino acids. In DNA, the CDR3 is TGTGCCAGCAGTATCATAGCGGGTCAGCCCCAGCATTTT. Translated, it gives CASSIIAGQPQHF.

This clonotype has just a few counts. The CDR3 loop reads CASSHTQDTQYF. The CDR3 DNA reads TGTGCCAGCAGCCACACGCAAGATACGCAGTATTTT. The gene calls are TRBV3-1 and TRBJ2-3; D gene unclear. The CDR3 consists of 12 residues. V was trimmed by 3 bases and J by 5 bases, leaving 6 bases between them. CDR1 and CDR2 from the germline V gene are LGHDT and YNNKEL (reference sequence).

Ten or more counts support this clonotype. This sequence joins TRBV7-9 and TRBJ2-2, with D possibly matching TRBD2 (6 bases). The germline V and J ends were trimmed by 11 bases and 1 base, with 11 bases remaining between them. The CDR3 totals 13 residues. CDR1 SEHNR and CDR2 FQNEAQ come from the germline V gene (reference sequence). CDR3 protein: CAGDSVNTGELFF. CDR3 DNA sequence: TGTGCCGGGGACTCCGTGAACACCGGGGAGCTGTTTTTT.

This clonotype was observed at least ten times. The rearrangement links TRBV27 to TRBJ2-3, with TRBD1 identical over 9 bases. Unmatched junction bases numbered 9, after V lost 7 bases and J lost 4 bases. Germline V gene data show CDR1 as MNHEY and CDR2 as SMNVEV (reference sequence). The CDR3 totals 15 residues. The CDR3 loop reads CASTRTTGGADTQYF. CDR3 nucleotide sequence: TGTGCCAGCACCCGGACGACAGGGGGGGCAGATACGCAGTATTTT.

This clonotype was observed a handful of times. This rearrangement joins TRBV18 to TRBJ2-4; 8 nucleotides agree with TRBD1. Germline CDR1 KGHSH, CDR2 LQKENI. CDR3 length equals 17 residues. The V and J ends lost 0 bases and 1 base, in that order; junction bases with no gene match: 5. CDR3 in amino acids: CASSPPGQGGAKNIQYF. As DNA, the CDR3 is TGTGCCAGCTCACCACCAGGACAGGGTGGCGCCAAAAACATTCAGTACTTC.

The chain couples TRBV14 to TRBJ2-2; tentatively, D is TRBD2 (6 bases). The CDR3 covers 15 residues. The V end lost 4 bases, the J end lost 7 bases, and 16 bases lay between the germline ends. Per the germline V gene, CDR1 is SGHDN and CDR2 is FVKESK. The CDR3 DNA reads as TGTGCCAGCAGCCGACTCCGGGCGGAGGGCGGGGAGCTGTTTTTT. It codes for CASSRLRAEGGELFF.

This clonotype has at least ten counts. The chain employs TRBV6-2 or TRBV6-3 and TRBJ2-3, with 7 bases identical to TRBD2. This CDR3 region has 16 residues. Trimming at V came to 0 bases and at J to 2 bases, leaving 5 bases not matched to a gene. Per the germline V gene, CDR1 is MNHEY and CDR2 is SVGEGT. This CDR3 is CASSYSLADPTDTQYF. The CDR3 DNA reads TGTGCCAGCAGTTACTCGCTAGCGGACCCCACAGATACGCAGTATTTT.

This clonotype was detected ten times or more. The chain recombines TRBV11-2 with TRBJ2-7; 15 bases fit TRBD2. Germline trimming cut 5 bases from V and 2 bases from J; bases unmatched to any gene: 4. Per the germline V gene, CDR1 is SGHAT and CDR2 is FQNNGV. The CDR3 has 16 residues. CDR3 nucleotide sequence: TGTGCCAGCAGCCCAAGGACTAGCGGGAGGGCCTACGAGCAGTACTTC. Amino acid sequence: CASSPRTSGRAYEQYF.

This clonotype was picked up one time. A much larger clone differs by one base, so this may be a read error. The V gene is TRBV19, the J gene TRBJ1-2; a possible D gene is TRBD1 (5 bases). Germline-derived CDR1 and CDR2 are LNHDA and SQIVND (reference sequence). This CDR3 comprises 15 residues. CDR3 nucleotide sequence: TGTGCCAGTAGTATAGGCCAGGGCAGGAGCTATGGCTGCACCTTC. Translation: CASSIGQGRSYGCTF.

This clonotype has ten or more counts. V is TRBV6-1 and J is TRBJ2-1; possibly TRBD1 or TRBD2 for D (5 bases each). CDR1 and CDR2 from the germline V gene are MNHNS and SASEGT. There are 13 residues in the CDR3. V was shortened by 5 bases and J by 8 bases, with 13 bases between the two germline ends. CDR3 loop: CASSPYRDHEQFF. As DNA, the CDR3 is TGTGCCAGCAGTCCCTACCGGGACCATGAGCAGTTCTTC.

This clonotype was detected a few times. The J gene is TRBJ1-2, the V gene TRBV29-1; no definite D call. Trimming shortened V by 6 bases and J by 7 bases, and 21 bases separated the two germline ends. The germline V gene has CDR1 SQVTM and CDR2 ANQGSEA. The CDR3 totals 14 residues. In DNA, the CDR3 is TGCAGCGTCCGAAACAGCAGAACCTCGGGTGGCTACACCTTC. Protein: CSVRNSRTSGGYTF.

This clonotype has at least ten counts. The chain is built from TRBV28 and TRBJ2-1; 10 bases match TRBD2. The CDR3 is 14 amino acids. The germline CDR1 and CDR2 sequences are MDHEN and SYDVKM. The ends lost 6 bases at V and 7 bases at J; junction bases unmatched: 6. DNA for the CDR3: TGTGCCAGCAGGAAAAGCGGGAGGGGAAATGAGCAGTTCTTC. Translated, it gives CASRKSGRGNEQFF.

In its sample, this clonotype was seen many times. CDR3 nucleotide sequence: TGTGCCAGCAGTCGGACCCTGTTAACGGGGACTGGAAACACCATATATTTT. It specifies CASSRTLLTGTGNTIYF. The V and J genes are TRBV2 and TRBJ1-3; D unresolved. The CDR3 has 17 residues. Germline V gene data show CDR1 as SNHLY and CDR2 as FYNNEI. The V end was cut by 5 bases, the J end by 2 bases, with 19 bases between.

This clonotype occurred a few times. A much larger clonotype is one base distant, so this may be a read error. This chain connects TRBV11-2 to TRBJ2-7; perhaps TRBD1 as D (5 bases). This CDR3 comprises 13 residues. The V gene's germline CDR1 is SGHAT and CDR2 FQNNGV. CDR3 bases: TGTGCCAGCAGCTCCTTCAGGGAATACGAGCAGCACTTC. Translated, it gives CASSSFREYEQHF. Looking up the rest from reference TRBV11-2 and TRBJ2-7 gives the full variable domain: EAGVAQSPRYKIIEKRQSVAFWCNPISGHATLYWYQQILGQGPKLLIQFQNNGVVDDSQLPKDRFSAERLKGVDSTLKIQPAKLEDSAVYLCASSSFREYEQHFGPGTRLTVT.

This clonotype has at least ten counts. The chain is built from TRBV28 and TRBJ2-2; D is ambiguous. Germline V lookup: CDR1 MDHEN, CDR2 SYDVKM. The V end was cut by 8 bases, the J end by 7 bases, with 11 bases between. This CDR3 is 12 amino acids long. The CDR3: CASRFAIGELFF. The CDR3 bases are TGTGCCAGCCGATTTGCGATCGGGGAGCTGTTTTTT.

This clonotype was seen only a few times. The chain has TRBV3-1 and TRBJ2-5; D unresolved. The CDR3 runs to 15 residues. Germline V gives CDR1 LGHDT, CDR2 YNNKEL (reference sequence). V lost 2 bases to trimming and J lost 0 bases, with 10 bases between them. The CDR3 reads CASSQTPQDQETQYF. The DNA for the CDR3 is TGTGCCAGCAGCCAAACCCCCCAGGACCAAGAGACCCAGTACTTC.

There are many counts of this clonotype. The chain has TRBV19 and TRBJ2-7, with D possibly matching TRBD1 (5 bases). The CDR3 runs 14 residues. The germline V gene has CDR1 LNHDA and CDR2 SQIVND (reference sequence). V lost 3 bases and J lost 5, with 14 bases in between. This chain's CDR3 is CASSMGQGYHEQYF. The DNA of the CDR3 is TGTGCCAGTAGTATGGGGCAGGGATACCACGAGCAGTACTTC.

This clonotype was seen many times. The genes are TRBV6-1 and TRBJ1-1; 8 positions match TRBD1. Germline CDR1 is MNHNS and CDR2 is SASEGT. V shed 5 bases, J shed 4 bases, and the junction held 6 bases outside the gene matches. The CDR3 extends over 14 amino acids. The CDR3 DNA reads as TGTGCCAGCAGTAAAGGACAGGGTGTCACTGAAGCTTTCTTT. Amino acid sequence: CASSKGQGVTEAFF.